The text below deals with one T cell receptor (beta chain). The data were produced by immunoSEQ multiplex PCR, yet TCRdb's version contains in-frame clones alone and is incomplete. The sample records 650,000 to 950,000 clones, 80% to 90% being singletons. These data originate in a study of shared T cell receptors in the human thymus. The CDR3 consists of 14 residues. CDR1 and CDR2 from the germline V gene are SQVTM and ANQGSEA. The ends lost 7 bases at V and 4 bases at J; junction bases unmatched: 12. These data are also associated with another study on human thymus T cells. As that study records: Resections obtained during corrective heart surgery supplied the thymus tissue. Thymic and blood repertoires seemed to favor certain V and J genes. Related work found strong thymic repertoire overlap between unrelated individuals.

The material sequenced was thymocytes. V gene TRBV29-1 combines with J gene TRBJ1-1; 7 bases are a match to TRBD1. The clonotype originates from a girl under three years old with a congenital heart defect. The CDR3 DNA follows: TGCAGCGCTCGACGGGACAGTAACCTCACTGAAGCTTTCTTT. Translated: CSARRDSNLTEAFF.